Reported below is one T cell receptor (beta chain). MiXCR, applied by TCRdb to the reads, yields one record per CDR3 protein. The sample records roughly 230,000 distinct CDR3 sequences, about a sixth being singletons. Trimming took off 0 bases at V and 5 bases at J, with 7 bases between the two ends. The CDR3 contains 13 residues. The data were obtained in a study of T cell repertoires in cytomegalovirus infection. In the study overall: Public TCR beta signature analysis indicated the presence of both CMV infection and matching HLA type.

Sequencing was done on a sample of CD8+ T cells from PBMCs. This TCR came from a human donor in good health (CMV status not recorded). Some clones in this sample may be carry-over from other donors' samples. The chain links TRBV12-3 or TRBV12-4 to TRBJ2-5; D is undetermined. CDR3 DNA: TGTGCCAGCAGTTTAGCGCTTTGGGAGACCCAGTACTTC. It encodes CASSLALWETQYF.